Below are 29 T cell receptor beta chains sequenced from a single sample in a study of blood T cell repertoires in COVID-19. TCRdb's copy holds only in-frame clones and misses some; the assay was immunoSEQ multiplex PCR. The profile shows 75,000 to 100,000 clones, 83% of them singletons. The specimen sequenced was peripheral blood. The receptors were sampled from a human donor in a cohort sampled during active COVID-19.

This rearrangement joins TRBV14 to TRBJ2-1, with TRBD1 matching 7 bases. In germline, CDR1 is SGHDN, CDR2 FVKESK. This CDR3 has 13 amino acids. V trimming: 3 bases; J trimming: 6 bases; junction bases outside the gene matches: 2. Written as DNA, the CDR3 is TGTGCCAGCAGCCAGTACAGGGGCAATGAGCAGTTCTTC. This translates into CASSQYRGNEQFF.

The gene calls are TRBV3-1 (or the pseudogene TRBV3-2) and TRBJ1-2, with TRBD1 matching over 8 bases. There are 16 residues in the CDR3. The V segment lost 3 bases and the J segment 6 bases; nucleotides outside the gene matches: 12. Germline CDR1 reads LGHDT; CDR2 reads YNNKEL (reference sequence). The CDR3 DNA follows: TGTGCCAGCAGCCAGGGGCTCCAAACAGGGGGGGATGGCTACACCTTC. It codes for CASSQGLQTGGDGYTF.

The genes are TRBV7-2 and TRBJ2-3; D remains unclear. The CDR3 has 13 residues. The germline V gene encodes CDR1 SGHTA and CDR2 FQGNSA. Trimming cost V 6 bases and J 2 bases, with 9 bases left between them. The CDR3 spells CASSIQITDTQYF. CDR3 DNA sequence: TGTGCCAGCAGTATACAGATCACAGATACGCAGTATTTT.

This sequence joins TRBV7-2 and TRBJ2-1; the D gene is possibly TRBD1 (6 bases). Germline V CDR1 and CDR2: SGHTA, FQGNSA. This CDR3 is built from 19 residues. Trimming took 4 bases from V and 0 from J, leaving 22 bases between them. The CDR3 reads CASSYMGWGPVSSYNEQFF. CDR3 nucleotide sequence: TGTGCCAGCAGCTACATGGGTTGGGGGCCCGTAAGCTCCTACAATGAGCAGTTCTTC.

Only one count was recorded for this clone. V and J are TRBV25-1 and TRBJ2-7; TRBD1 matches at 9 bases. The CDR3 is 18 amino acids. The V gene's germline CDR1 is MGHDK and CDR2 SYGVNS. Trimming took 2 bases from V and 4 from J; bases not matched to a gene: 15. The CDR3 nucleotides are TGTGCCAGCAGTGAAGGCACTCAGTGGGACAGGGAAACGTACGAGCAGTACTTC. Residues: CASSEGTQWDRETYEQYF.

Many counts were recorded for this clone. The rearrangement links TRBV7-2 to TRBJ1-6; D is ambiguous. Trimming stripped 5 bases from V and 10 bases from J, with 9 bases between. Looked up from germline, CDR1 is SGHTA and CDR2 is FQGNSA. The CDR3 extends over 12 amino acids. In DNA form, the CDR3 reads TGTGCCAGCAGCCGCTTGGGCTCACCCCTCCACTTT. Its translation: CASSRLGSPLHF.

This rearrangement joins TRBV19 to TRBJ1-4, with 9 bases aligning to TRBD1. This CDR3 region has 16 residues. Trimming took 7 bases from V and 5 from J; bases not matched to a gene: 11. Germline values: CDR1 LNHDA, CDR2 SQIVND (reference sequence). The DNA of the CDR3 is TGTGCCAGTACCCACCTGGGGGGGACAGGGAATGAAAAACTGTTTTTT. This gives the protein CASTHLGGTGNEKLFF.

In nucleotides, the CDR3 is TGTGCCAGTAGTATCTTCGGCGGGAGAAGCACAGATACGCAGTATTTT. Protein product: CASSIFGGRSTDTQYF. The chain employs TRBV19 and TRBJ2-3; 7 bases align to TRBD2. Germline assignment: CDR1 LNHDA and CDR2 SQIVND (reference sequence). J was trimmed by 0 bases and V by 3 bases; bases with no gene match: 6. This CDR3 is 16 amino acids long.

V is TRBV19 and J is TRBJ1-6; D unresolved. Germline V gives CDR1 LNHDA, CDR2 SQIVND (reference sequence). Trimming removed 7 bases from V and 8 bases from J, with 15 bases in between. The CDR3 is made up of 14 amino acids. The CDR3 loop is CASNNGPVDSPLHF. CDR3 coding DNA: TGTGCCAGTAATAATGGGCCCGTAGATTCACCCCTCCACTTT.

The CDR3 nucleotides read TGTGCCAGCAGTGGGGACAGGGGGTATGGCTACACCTTC. Protein product: CASSGDRGYGYTF. The chain carries TRBV28 and TRBJ1-2; 11 positions match TRBD1. The CDR3 is 13 amino acids. Germline lookup yields CDR1 MDHEN and CDR2 SYDVKM. The ends lost 5 bases at V and 5 bases at J; junction bases unmatched: 1.

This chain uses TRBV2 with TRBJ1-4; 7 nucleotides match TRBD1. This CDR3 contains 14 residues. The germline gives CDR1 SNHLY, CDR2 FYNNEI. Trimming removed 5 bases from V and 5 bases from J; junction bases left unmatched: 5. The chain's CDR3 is CASSKGGPNEKLFF. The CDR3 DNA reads TGTGCCAGCAGTAAAGGGGGCCCCAATGAAAAACTGTTTTTT. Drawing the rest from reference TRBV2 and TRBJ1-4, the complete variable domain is EPEVTQTPSHQVTQMGQEVILRCVPISNHLYFYWYRQILGQKVEFLVSFYNNEISEKSEIFDDQFSVERPDGSNFTLKIRSTKLEDSAMYFCASSKGGPNEKLFFGSGTQLSVL.

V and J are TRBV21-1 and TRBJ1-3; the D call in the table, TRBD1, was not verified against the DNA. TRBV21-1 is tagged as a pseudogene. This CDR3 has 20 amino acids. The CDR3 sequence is CASSQRGGSSPQTPGNTIYF. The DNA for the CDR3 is TGTGCCAGCAGCCAAAGGGGTGGAAGCAGTCCTCAAACCCCTGGAAACACCATATATTTT.

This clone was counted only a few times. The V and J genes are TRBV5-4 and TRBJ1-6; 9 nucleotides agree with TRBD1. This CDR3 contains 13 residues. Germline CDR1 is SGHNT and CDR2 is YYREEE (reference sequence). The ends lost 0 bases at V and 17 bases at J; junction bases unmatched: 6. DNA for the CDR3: TGTGCCAGCAGCTTGGCCGGGACAGGGAAGTTCCACTTT. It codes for CASSLAGTGKFHF.

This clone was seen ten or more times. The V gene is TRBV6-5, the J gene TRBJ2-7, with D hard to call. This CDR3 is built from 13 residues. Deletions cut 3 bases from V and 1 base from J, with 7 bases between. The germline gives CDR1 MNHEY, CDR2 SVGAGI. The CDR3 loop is CASSYAESYEQYF. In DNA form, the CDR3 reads TGTGCCAGCAGTTATGCGGAGTCCTACGAGCAGTACTTC.

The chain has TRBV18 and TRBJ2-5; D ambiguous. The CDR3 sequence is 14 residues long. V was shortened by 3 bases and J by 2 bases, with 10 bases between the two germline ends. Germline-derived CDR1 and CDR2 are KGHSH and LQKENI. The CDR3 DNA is TGTGCCAGCTCACCCGATCAGATTCAAGAGACCCAGTACTTC. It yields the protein CASSPDQIQETQYF.

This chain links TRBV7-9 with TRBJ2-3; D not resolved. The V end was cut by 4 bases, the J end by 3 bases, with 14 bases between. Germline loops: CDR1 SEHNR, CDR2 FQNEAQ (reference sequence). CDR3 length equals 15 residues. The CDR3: CASSSLSRSTDTQYF. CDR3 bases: TGTGCCAGCAGCTCGCTGTCGCGGTCGACAGATACGCAGTATTTT.

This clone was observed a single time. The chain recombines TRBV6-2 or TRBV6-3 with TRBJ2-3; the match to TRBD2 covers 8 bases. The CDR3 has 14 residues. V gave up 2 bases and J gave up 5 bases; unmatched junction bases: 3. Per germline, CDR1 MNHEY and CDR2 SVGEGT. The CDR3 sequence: CASSYPGLVDTQYF. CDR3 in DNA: TGTGCCAGCAGTTACCCGGGACTAGTAGATACGCAGTATTTT.

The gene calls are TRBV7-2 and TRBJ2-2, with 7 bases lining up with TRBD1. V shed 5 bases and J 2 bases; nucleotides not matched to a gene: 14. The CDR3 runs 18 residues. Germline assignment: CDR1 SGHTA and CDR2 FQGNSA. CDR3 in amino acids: CASSLNQRTGVNTGELFF. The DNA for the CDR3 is TGTGCCAGCAGCCTAAACCAACGTACAGGGGTTAACACCGGGGAGCTGTTTTTT.

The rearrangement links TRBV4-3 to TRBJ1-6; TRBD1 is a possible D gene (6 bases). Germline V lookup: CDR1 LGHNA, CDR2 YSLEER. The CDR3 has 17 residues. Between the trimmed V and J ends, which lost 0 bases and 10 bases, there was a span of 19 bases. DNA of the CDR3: TGCGCCAGCAGCCAAGATTATTCGGCCAGGGGTGGGTCACCCCTCCACTTT. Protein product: CASSQDYSARGGSPLHF.

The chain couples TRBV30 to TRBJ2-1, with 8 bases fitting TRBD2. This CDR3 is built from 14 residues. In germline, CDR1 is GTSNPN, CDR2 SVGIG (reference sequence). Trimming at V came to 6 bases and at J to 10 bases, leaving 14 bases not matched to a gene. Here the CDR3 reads CACRTSRPYGEQFF. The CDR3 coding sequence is TGTGCCTGTCGGACTAGCAGACCCTATGGGGAGCAGTTCTTC.

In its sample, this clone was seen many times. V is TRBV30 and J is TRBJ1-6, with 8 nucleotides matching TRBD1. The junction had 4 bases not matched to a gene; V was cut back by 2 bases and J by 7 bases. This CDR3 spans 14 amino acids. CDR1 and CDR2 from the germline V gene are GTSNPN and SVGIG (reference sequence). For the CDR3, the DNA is TGTGCCTGGAGTAAGGGACAGGACAATTCACCCCTCCACTTT. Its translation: CAWSKGQDNSPLHF.

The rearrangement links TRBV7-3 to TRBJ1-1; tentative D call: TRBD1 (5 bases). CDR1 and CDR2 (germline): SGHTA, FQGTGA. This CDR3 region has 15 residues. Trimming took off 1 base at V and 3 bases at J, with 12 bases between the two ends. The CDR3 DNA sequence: TGTGCCAGCAGCTTAATGGTCCAGGGCGACACTGAAGCTTTCTTT. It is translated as CASSLMVQGDTEAFF.

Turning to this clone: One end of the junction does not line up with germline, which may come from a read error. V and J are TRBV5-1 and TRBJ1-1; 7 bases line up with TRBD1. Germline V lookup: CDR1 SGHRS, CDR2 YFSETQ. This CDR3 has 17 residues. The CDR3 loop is CASNRGQGVPPNTEAFF. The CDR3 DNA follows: TGCGCGAGCAACCGAGGGCAGGGGGTACCTCCAAACACTGAAGCTTTCTTT. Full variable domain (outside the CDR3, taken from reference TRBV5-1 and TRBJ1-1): KAGVTQTPRYLIKTRGQQVTLSCSPISGHRSVSWYQQTPGQGLQFLFEYFSETQRNKGNFPGRFSGRQFSNSRSEMNVSTLELGDSALYLCASNRGQGVPPNTEAFFGQGTRLTVV.

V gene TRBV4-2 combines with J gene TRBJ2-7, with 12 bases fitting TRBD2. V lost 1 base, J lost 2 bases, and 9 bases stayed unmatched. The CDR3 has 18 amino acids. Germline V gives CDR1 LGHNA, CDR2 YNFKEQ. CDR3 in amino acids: CASSQGPPSGGGPYEQYF. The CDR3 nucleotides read TGTGCCAGCAGCCAAGGGCCGCCTAGCGGGGGGGGCCCCTACGAGCAGTACTTC.

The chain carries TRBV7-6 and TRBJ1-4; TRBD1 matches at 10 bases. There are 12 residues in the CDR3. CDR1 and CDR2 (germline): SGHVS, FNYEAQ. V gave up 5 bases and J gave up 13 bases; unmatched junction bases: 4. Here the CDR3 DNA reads TGTGCCAGCAGCCGCGACAGGGGGCGACTGTTTTTT. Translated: CASSRDRGRLFF.

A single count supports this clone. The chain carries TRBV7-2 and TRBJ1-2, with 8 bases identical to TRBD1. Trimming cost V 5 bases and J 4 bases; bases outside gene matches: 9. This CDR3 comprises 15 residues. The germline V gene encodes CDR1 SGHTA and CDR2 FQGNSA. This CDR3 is CASSPSGGAFYGYTF. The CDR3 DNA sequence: TGTGCCAGCAGCCCCTCAGGGGGCGCGTTCTATGGCTACACCTTC.

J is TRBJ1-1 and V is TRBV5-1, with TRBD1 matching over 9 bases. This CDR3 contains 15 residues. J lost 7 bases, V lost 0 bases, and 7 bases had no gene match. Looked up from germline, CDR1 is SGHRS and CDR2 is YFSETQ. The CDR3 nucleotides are TGCGCCAGCAGCTTGGGGGGACAGGGAGGGGATGAAGCTTTCTTT. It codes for CASSLGGQGGDEAFF.

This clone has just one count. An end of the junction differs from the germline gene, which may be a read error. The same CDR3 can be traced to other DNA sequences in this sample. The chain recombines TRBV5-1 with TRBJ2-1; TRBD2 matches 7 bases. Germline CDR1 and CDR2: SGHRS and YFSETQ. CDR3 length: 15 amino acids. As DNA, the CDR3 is TGTGCCAGCAGCTTGGAAGGACTAGGGAGCTATGAGCAGTTCTTC. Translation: CASSLEGLGSYEQFF.

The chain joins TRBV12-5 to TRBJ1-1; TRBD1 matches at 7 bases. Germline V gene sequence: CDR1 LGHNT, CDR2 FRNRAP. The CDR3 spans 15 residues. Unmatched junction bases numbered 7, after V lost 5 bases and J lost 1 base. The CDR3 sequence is CASGLQTGTNTEAFF. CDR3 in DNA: TGTGCTAGTGGTCTTCAGACAGGGACGAACACTGAAGCTTTCTTT.